The clone carrying this T cell receptor (beta chain) showed up many times. The target antigen is unknown. Naive CD8 T cells were sorted, and the gate applied was CD8+CD4-CCR7+CD45RA+. This CDR3 has 15 residues. V shed 5 bases and J 6 bases; nucleotides not matched to a gene: 11. The data are from a study of molecular identifiers for immune sequencing clone quantification. Study details: RNA from around 18,000 or 91,000 naive CD8 cells was split five ways in replicates, with four sequenced. Study conclusions and caveats: For highly expanded clones, sizes could be underestimated when identical TCR molecules share a barcode. Over 99% of CMV-specific effector molecules, but under 1% of naive ones, were in clones above 20 copies.

TCRdb reanalysed the PCR reads using MiXCR and keeps one entry per CDR3 protein. Here the sample spans 35,000 or so distinct CDR3 sequences, around a sixth being singletons. Sequencing was carried out using naive CD8+ T cells from blood, with Jurkat cell RNA spiked in. Subset in this sample: FACS-sorted CD8+CD4-CCR7+CD45RA+ naive T cells. The TCR comes from a human donor in good health. Some libraries in this study had Jurkat cell RNA spiked in. The V gene is TRBV12-3 or TRBV12-4, the J gene TRBJ2-5; 8 bases fit TRBD1. The DNA of the CDR3 is TGTGCCAGCAGTATCCTGACAGGGGCGGGGAAGACCCAGTACTTC. Translation gives CASSILTGAGKTQYF.